Listed here are 24 T cell receptor beta chains from one sample, sequenced in a study of tumor T cells in aggressive B-cell lymphoma. Here immunoSEQ multiplex PCR was the method, and the copy in TCRdb shows in-frame clones only, minus some. The repertoire holds about 5,600 clones, with roughly 82% as singletons. The sequenced sample consisted of tumor tissue. The receptors were sampled from an adult with diffuse large B cell lymphoma.

J is TRBJ1-5 and V is TRBV28; TRBD1 matches at 10 bases. The V segment lost 6 bases and the J segment 5 bases; nucleotides outside the gene matches: 7. The CDR3 covers 15 residues. Germline CDR1 MDHEN, CDR2 SYDVKM. CDR3 in DNA: TGTGCCAGCAGCCCCGGGACAGGGGATTATCAGCCCCAGCATTTT. This translates into CASSPGTGDYQPQHF.

In its sample, this clone was seen once. The chain is built from TRBV6-1 and TRBJ1-5; D remains ambiguous. Germline V gene data show CDR1 as MNHNS and CDR2 as SASEGT. V was shortened by 0 bases and J by 7 bases, with 4 bases between the two germline ends. The CDR3 runs 12 residues. In nucleotides, the CDR3 is TGTGCCAGCAGTGAAGCGGGCCAGCCCCAGCATTTT. It encodes CASSEAGQPQHF.

V gene TRBV2 combines with J gene TRBJ2-7; no clear D gene. The CDR3 contains 14 residues. The germline V and J ends were trimmed by 3 bases and 2 bases, with 11 bases remaining between them. Germline V lookup: CDR1 SNHLY, CDR2 FYNNEI. The CDR3 DNA reads TGTGCCAGCAGTGACCGTAACAGCCCCTACGAGCAGTACTTC. Protein sequence: CASSDRNSPYEQYF. The whole variable domain, filled in from reference TRBV2 and TRBJ2-7, reads EPEVTQTPSHQVTQMGQEVILRCVPISNHLYFYWYRQILGQKVEFLVSFYNNEISEKSEIFDDQFSVERPDGSNFTLKIRSTKLEDSAMYFCASSDRNSPYEQYFGPGTRLTVT.

The V gene is TRBV6-1, the J gene TRBJ1-2; TRBD1 matches 7 bases. The V segment lost 3 bases and the J segment 7 bases; nucleotides outside the gene matches: 5. The CDR3 totals 13 residues. CDR1 is MNHNS, CDR2 SASEGT, per germline. The CDR3 reads CASSEQGVAGYTF. CDR3 DNA sequence: TGTGCCAGCAGTGAGCAGGGGGTGGCTGGCTACACCTTC.

The chain combines TRBV7-2 with TRBJ2-2; the match to TRBD1 covers 12 bases. Germline values: CDR1 SGHTA, CDR2 FQGNSA. The CDR3 is 16 amino acids. Germline trimming cut 4 bases from V and 6 bases from J; bases unmatched to any gene: 6. CDR3 sequence (DNA): TGTGCCAGCAGCTGGGGACAGGGGGCGCTGGCCGGGGAGCTGTTTTTT. Translated, it gives CASSWGQGALAGELFF.

DNA of the CDR3: TGTGCCAGCAGCCCGGCTGGACTAGCGGAGGGGAGCTCCTACGAGCAGTACTTC. It translates to CASSPAGLAEGSSYEQYF. The gene calls are TRBV4-2 and TRBJ2-7; the match to TRBD2 covers 10 bases. The CDR3 covers 18 residues. Germline V gene sequence: CDR1 LGHNA, CDR2 YNFKEQ. V lost 4 bases and J lost 0; bases outside the gene matches: 12.

V usage is TRBV7-6 and J usage is TRBJ2-6, with TRBD1 matching 10 bases. Per germline, CDR1 SGHVS and CDR2 FNYEAQ. This CDR3 is built from 19 residues. V was pared by 2 bases and J by 3 bases, with 10 bases of the junction left unmatched. CDR3 bases: TGTGCCAGCAGCTTAACCCGGGACAGGGGTCTAAGTGGGGCCAACGTCCTGACTTTC. As protein: CASSLTRDRGLSGANVLTF.

This clone has just a few counts. The chain is built from TRBV5-6 and TRBJ2-2; the D is unclear. The CDR3 totals 12 residues. Trimming stripped 1 base from V and 7 bases from J, with 5 bases between. Germline lookup yields CDR1 SGHDT and CDR2 YYEEEE. CDR3 nucleotides: TGTGCCAGCAGCTTGCCAATCGGGGAGCTGTTTTTT. Translated: CASSLPIGELFF.

The rearrangement uses TRBV7-2 and TRBJ2-3; 7 nucleotides agree with TRBD2. V was pared by 5 bases and J by 2 bases, with 7 bases of the junction left unmatched. Germline V gene data show CDR1 as SGHTA and CDR2 as FQGNSA. This CDR3 comprises 15 residues. Written as DNA, the CDR3 is TGTGCCAGCAGCCCCGGTGGACTAGTCACAGATACGCAGTATTTT. Protein sequence: CASSPGGLVTDTQYF.

This chain connects TRBV5-1 to TRBJ2-2; 9 bases line up with TRBD1. The V segment lost 3 bases and the J segment 4 bases; nucleotides outside the gene matches: 1. Germline CDR1 is SGHRS and CDR2 is YFSETQ. The CDR3 covers 14 residues. Here the CDR3 DNA reads TGCGCCAGCAGCTGGACAGGGGTCACCGGGGAGCTGTTTTTT. Its translation: CASSWTGVTGELFF.

The chain is built from TRBV15 and TRBJ2-3, with D perhaps matching TRBD1 (6 bases). The CDR3 contains 13 residues. Germline values: CDR1 LNHNV, CDR2 YYDKDF (reference sequence). V lost 6 bases and J lost 3, with 10 bases in between. CDR3 residues: CATRSQGTDTQYF. DNA of the CDR3: TGTGCCACCAGAAGCCAGGGGACAGATACGCAGTATTTT.

The rearrangement joins TRBV7-9 to TRBJ2-1; 8 bases agree with TRBD2. The V segment lost 10 bases and the J segment 8 bases; nucleotides outside the gene matches: 13. The CDR3 runs 14 residues. Looked up from germline, CDR1 is SEHNR and CDR2 is FQNEAQ (reference sequence). The CDR3 DNA reads as TGTGCCATCGATGTGGCTAGCGGGCGGGATGAGCAGTTCTTC. This sequence encodes CAIDVASGRDEQFF.

This clone was observed a handful of times. The rearrangement uses TRBV11-2 and TRBJ2-1; 13 nucleotides align to TRBD2. The CDR3 is made up of 15 amino acids. The germline V gene has CDR1 SGHAT and CDR2 FQNNGV. V lost 1 base to trimming and J lost 8 bases; unmatched junction nucleotides: 2. CDR3 nucleotides: TGTGCCAGCAGCTTAGGGACTAGCGGGAGCTATGAGCAGTTCTTC. Encoded protein: CASSLGTSGSYEQFF.

The V gene is TRBV28, the J gene TRBJ2-7; TRBD2 aligns across 7 bases. The CDR3 is made up of 14 amino acids. J lost 7 bases, V lost 2 bases, and 8 bases had no gene match. Germline CDR1 MDHEN, CDR2 SYDVKM. The CDR3 reads CASSLPGLVREQYF. DNA of the CDR3: TGTGCCAGCAGTTTACCCGGACTAGTCAGGGAGCAGTACTTC.

This chain links TRBV6-1 with TRBJ2-1, with 9 bases aligning to TRBD1. V lost 6 bases and J lost 3; bases outside the gene matches: 3. Germline CDR1 is MNHNS and CDR2 is SASEGT. The CDR3 has 14 amino acids. The CDR3 region is CASRGTGSYNEQFF. CDR3 sequence (DNA): TGTGCCAGCAGGGGGACAGGGAGCTACAATGAGCAGTTCTTC.

The rearrangement joins TRBV7-3 to TRBJ2-1; no clear D. Looked up from germline, CDR1 is SGHTA and CDR2 is FQGTGA. The V and J ends lost 3 bases and 2 bases respectively, with 11 bases between them. The CDR3 runs 15 residues. CDR3 sequence reads: CASSFAGSTYNEQFF. CDR3 coding DNA: TGTGCCAGCAGCTTCGCCGGGTCCACCTACAATGAGCAGTTCTTC.

The chain links TRBV5-1 to TRBJ2-3, with 9 nucleotides matching TRBD2. V shed 0 bases and J 8 bases; nucleotides not matched to a gene: 13. Germline V gives CDR1 SGHRS, CDR2 YFSETQ. This CDR3 contains 17 residues. The CDR3 is CASSLARGGRAGVTQYF. The DNA of the CDR3 is TGCGCCAGCAGCTTGGCCAGGGGCGGGAGGGCCGGTGTTACGCAGTATTTT.

DNA of the CDR3: TGCGCCAGCAGCCAAGATCTGAGCGGGAGGGGCACAGATACGCAGTATTTT. It translates to CASSQDLSGRGTDTQYF. The chain employs TRBV4-1 and TRBJ2-3, with 10 nucleotides matching TRBD2. V was clipped by 0 bases and J by 1 base; unmatched bases: 4. CDR1 and CDR2 (germline): MGHRA, YSYEKL. This CDR3 has 17 residues.

The chain links TRBV29-1 to TRBJ2-4; tentatively, D is TRBD1 (5 bases). The CDR3 runs 16 residues. Trimming took 4 bases from V and 2 from J, leaving 18 bases between them. Germline CDR1 reads SQVTM; CDR2 reads ANQGSEA. The CDR3 loop reads CSVVQARFGTKNIQYF. CDR3 in DNA: TGCAGCGTTGTACAGGCTCGGTTCGGAACCAAAAACATTCAGTACTTC.

This chain joins TRBV5-6 and TRBJ2-3, with 10 bases matching TRBD2. The CDR3 runs 13 residues. V lost 8 bases, J lost 8 bases, and 8 bases stayed unmatched. Per germline, CDR1 SGHDT and CDR2 YYEEEE. The CDR3 spells CASAQREGITQYF. CDR3 nucleotides: TGTGCCAGTGCCCAGCGGGAGGGTATTACGCAGTATTTT. Complete variable domain (other parts from reference TRBV5-6 and TRBJ2-3): DAGVTQSPTHLIKTRGQQVTLRCSPKSGHDTVSWYQQALGQGPQFIFQYYEEEERQRGNFPDRFSGHQFPNYSSELNVNALLLGDSALYLCASAQREGITQYFGPGTRLTVL.

This chain uses TRBV27 with TRBJ1-1; the D is unclear. Germline CDR1 and CDR2: MNHEY and SMNVEV (reference sequence). V was clipped by 2 bases and J by 1 base, with 14 bases between them. The length of the CDR3 is 16 residues. The CDR3 protein is CASSLRPGFTNTEAFF. Written as DNA, the CDR3 is TGTGCCAGCAGTTTACGCCCGGGTTTTACGAACACTGAAGCTTTCTTT.

The chain couples TRBV19 to TRBJ2-7; TRBD2 aligns across 9 bases. The CDR3 consists of 16 residues. The V segment lost 3 bases and the J segment 2 bases; nucleotides outside the gene matches: 8. Germline V gives CDR1 LNHDA, CDR2 SQIVND (reference sequence). The CDR3 spells CASSIDSGSFTYEQYF. The CDR3 DNA sequence: TGTGCCAGTAGTATCGATAGCGGGAGCTTTACCTACGAGCAGTACTTC.

The chain links TRBV7-2 to TRBJ2-6; no clear D. Germline CDR1 and CDR2: SGHTA and FQGNSA. The CDR3 loop spans 12 amino acids. Deletions cut 5 bases from V and 8 bases from J, with 7 bases between. Written as DNA, the CDR3 is TGTGCCAGCAGCCCGAGGCCCAACGTCCTGACTTTC. Translating gives CASSPRPNVLTF. The variable domain in full, completed from reference TRBV7-2 and TRBJ2-6, reads GAGVSQSPSNKVTEKGKDVELRCDPISGHTALYWYRQSLGQGLEFLIYFQGNSAPDKSGLPSDRFSAERTGGSVSTLTIQRTQQEDSAVYLCASSPRPNVLTFGAGSRLTVL.

The CDR3, as DNA: TGTGCCAGCAGACAGCAGATGAACACTGAAGCTTTCTTT. Its translation is CASRQQMNTEAFF. This sequence joins TRBV6-1 and TRBJ1-1; D is undetermined. CDR1 is MNHNS and CDR2 is SASEGT in the germline V gene. Trimming shortened V by 6 bases and J by 0 bases, and 8 bases separated the two germline ends. This CDR3 is built from 13 residues.